This TCR beta chain is drawn from a study of blood T cell repertoires in COVID-19. Study-wide context: Both acute and convalescent COVID-19 samples were obtained from the United States, Italy and Spain. The analysed material was cDNA or gDNA that came from T cells, B-cell-depleted T cells, or PBMCs.

The germline V and J ends were trimmed by 1 base and 12 bases, with 14 bases remaining between them. From germline, CDR1 is SGHTA and CDR2 FQGNSA. The CDR3 sequence is 13 residues long. In the authors' methods: The authors estimated nucleated cell counts from reference gene primer amplification. Produced via immunoSEQ multiplex PCR; TCRdb's table is partial and in-frame only. The DNA gave D and trimming, while V, J and clone size come from that table. The sample lists 150,000 to 190,000 clones, 65% to 85% seen once, with more than 3% in the top ten. The TCR originated in a woman older than 75 with acute or convalescent COVID-19. The genes are TRBV7-2 and TRBJ2-3, with D possibly matching TRBD1 (7 bases). The specimen sequenced was peripheral blood. The CDR3 DNA is TGTGCCAGCAGCTTAGGGAGGGACAGCAGCCAGTATTTT. Its translation: CASSLGRDSSQYF.